A selection of T cell receptor beta chains follows, all from one sample in a study of regulatory T cells in long-lasting Graves disease. A single record per CDR3 protein comes from TCRdb applying MiXCR to the multiplex PCR reads. The sample lists roughly 500,000 distinct CDR3 sequences, approximately 13% occurring once. This sample was shared with a second study, whose subject was T cells in Graves' hyperthyroidism and ophthalmopathy.

Material: peripheral blood mononuclear cells (PBMCs), obtained at new diagnosis, from a patient treated with antithyroid drugs. The receptor set was obtained from a young man with Graves disease. CDR3s include the opening cysteine and the closing phenylalanine or tryptophan. Each record gives: D gene, clone size, V gene, J gene, CDR3 protein, CDR3 DNA. D genes are given only for firm matches. Some rows mark clone size as missing; the rest say once, few, many or name a class of expanded clone.

>-|few|TRBV5-1|TRBJ2-3
CASSPAGTSGTDTQYF
TGCGCCAGCAGCCCGGCCGGAACTTCTGGCACAGATACGCAGTATTTT
>-|-|TRBV6-4|TRBJ2-1
CASSREFNNEQFF
TGTGCCAGCAGTCGGGAGTTCAACAATGAGCAGTTCTTC
>TRBD2|-|TRBV19|TRBJ2-5
CASGTKREGPRVLETQYF
TGTGCCAGTGGGACAAAGCGGGAGGGCCCTCGTGTGCTAGAGACCCAGTACTTC
>TRBD1|-|TRBV19|TRBJ2-7
CASGDSYGPYEQYF
TGTGCCAGTGGGGACAGCTACGGGCCCTACGAGCAGTACTTC
>TRBD1|many|TRBV12-3/TRBV12-4|TRBJ1-4
CASSLERQGADEKLFF
TGTGCCAGCAGTTTAGAGAGGCAGGGGGCAGACGAAAAACTGTTTTTT
>-|-|TRBV10-1|TRBJ2-5
CASNLDLGETQYF
TGCGCCAGCAATCTTGACTTGGGGGAGACCCAGTACTTC
>-|-|TRBV6-2/TRBV6-3|TRBJ1-1
CASSYSRGMNTEAFF
TGTGCCAGCAGTTACTCGAGAGGAATGAACACTGAAGCTTTCTTT
>TRBD1|-|TRBV24-1|TRBJ2-7
CATGQGLDEQYF
TGTGCCACCGGACAGGGATTAGACGAGCAGTACTTC
>TRBD1|many|TRBV5-1|TRBJ2-7
CASTLYRDSYEQYF
TGCGCCAGCACCCTATATCGGGACAGCTACGAGCAGTACTTC
>TRBD1|many|TRBV27|TRBJ1-5
CASRRIYRGPNQPQHF
TGTGCCAGCAGGAGGATCTACAGGGGGCCCAATCAGCCCCAGCATTTT
>-|many|TRBV25-1|TRBJ2-7
CASSEVNRYEQYF
TGTGCCAGCAGCGAGGTCAACCGCTACGAGCAGTACTTC
>-|many|TRBV20-1|TRBJ2-1
CSAASPRGGSYNEQFF
TGCAGTGCGGCTAGCCCCCGAGGCGGCTCCTACAATGAGCAGTTCTTC
>TRBD1|-|TRBV12-3/TRBV12-4|TRBJ2-7
CASSIRQGIYEQYF
TGTGCCAGCAGTATTCGACAGGGGATCTACGAGCAGTACTTC
>TRBD1|many|TRBV11-3|TRBJ2-2
CASSIGTGDTGELFF
TGTGCCAGCAGCATCGGGACAGGGGATACCGGGGAGCTGTTTTTT
>-|-|TRBV18|TRBJ1-1
CASSPILGGAEVTEAFF
TGTGCCAGCTCACCTATCCTTGGGGGGGCCGAGGTCACTGAAGCTTTCTTT
>-|-|TRBV7-9|TRBJ1-2
CASTPGGAYYGYTF
TGTGCCAGCACCCCCGGGGGGGCGTATTATGGCTACACCTTC
>TRBD1|many|TRBV2|TRBJ1-5
CASRSHRTGGNQPQHF
TGTGCCAGCAGATCCCATAGGACAGGGGGCAATCAGCCCCAGCATTTT
>TRBD1|-|TRBV24-1|TRBJ1-2
CATSAGQGVGGYTF
TGTGCCACCAGTGCGGGACAGGGGGTTGGAGGCTACACCTTC
>-|many|TRBV6-1|TRBJ1-5
CASFERDQPQHF
TGTGCCAGCTTCGAGAGGGATCAGCCCCAGCATTTT
>-|-|TRBV19|TRBJ2-7
CASSTADRLYEQYF
TGTGCCAGTAGTACAGCAGACAGACTCTACGAGCAGTACTTC
>-|few|TRBV7-2|TRBJ1-4
CASSLGRTNEKLFF
TGTGCCAGCAGCCTGGGGCGGACTAATGAAAAACTGTTTTTT
>-|few|TRBV6-1|TRBJ2-1
CASSTGSIAGNEQFF
TGTGCCAGCAGTACCGGATCCATAGCAGGGAATGAGCAGTTCTTC
>-|-|TRBV19|TRBJ2-4
CASSISISGKNIQYF
TGTGCCAGTAGTATTTCAATCTCGGGCAAAAACATTCAGTACTTC
>-|-|TRBV24-1|TRBJ2-3
CATSDLGYTQYF
TGTGCCACCAGTGATTTGGGGTATACGCAGTATTTT
>-|few|TRBV11-3|TRBJ2-5
CASSSDIQETQYF
TGTGCCAGCAGCTCAGATATCCAAGAGACCCAGTACTTC
>TRBD1|few|TRBV29-1|TRBJ1-4
CSGRRGGQGGEKLFF
TGCAGCGGTCGCAGGGGGGGACAGGGAGGAGAAAAACTGTTTTTT
>-|many|TRBV27|TRBJ2-2
CASSITDYTPNTGELFF
TGTGCCAGCAGTATAACTGACTACACGCCGAACACCGGGGAGCTGTTTTTT
>-|many|TRBV7-9|TRBJ2-7
CASSLAFYEQYF
TGTGCCAGCAGCTTAGCTTTCTACGAGCAGTACTTC
>-|many|TRBV24-1|TRBJ2-3
CATSTWTGGSTDTQYF
TGTGCCACCAGTACATGGACAGGAGGGTCCACAGATACGCAGTATTTT
>-|few|TRBV7-8|TRBJ2-3
CASSLETRKDTQYF
TGTGCCAGCAGCTTGGAGACTAGAAAAGATACGCAGTATTTT
>-|-|TRBV9|TRBJ2-2
CASSERRGPPTGELFF
TGTGCCAGCAGCGAGCGTCGGGGGCCCCCCACCGGGGAGCTGTTTTTT
>-|-|TRBV18|TRBJ2-7
CASSEQGDPSERAYEQYF
TGTGCCAGCTCAGAACAGGGTGACCCTTCCGAACGGGCCTACGAGCAGTACTTC
>-|many|TRBV11-1|TRBJ2-2
CASSRVGSTGELFF
TGTGCCAGCAGCCGGGTCGGAAGCACCGGGGAGCTGTTTTTT
>-|many|TRBV15|TRBJ2-7
CATSSQEGTHKDYEQYF
TGTGCCACCAGCAGCCAAGAGGGGACTCATAAGGATTACGAGCAGTACTTC
>TRBD1|few|TRBV24-1|TRBJ2-1
CATSDSRGRGWNEQFF
TGTGCCACCAGTGACTCCAGGGGGCGGGGTTGGAATGAGCAGTTCTTC
>-|few|TRBV5-1|TRBJ1-1
CASSYAGQRLMNTEAFF
TGCGCCAGCAGCTATGCAGGACAGAGACTCATGAACACTGAAGCTTTCTTT
>-|few|TRBV6-2/TRBV6-3|TRBJ2-7
CASNNRDEQYF
TGTGCCAGCAATAATAGGGACGAGCAGTACTTC
>TRBD1|many|TRBV12-3/TRBV12-4|TRBJ1-3
CASSGTAGNTIYF
TGTGCCAGCAGCGGGACAGCAGGAAACACCATATATTTT
>-|many|TRBV7-9|TRBJ2-2
CASSLDRGTGELFF
TGTGCCAGCAGCTTAGATCGTGGGACCGGGGAGCTGTTTTTT
>-|many|TRBV7-6|TRBJ2-2
CASSHPPGVRAGDGELFF
TGTGCCAGCAGCCACCCCCCAGGCGTCCGGGCTGGGGACGGGGAGCTGTTTTTT
>-|many|TRBV28|TRBJ2-7
CASRQGGGDEQYF
TGTGCCAGCAGACAGGGCGGTGGCGACGAGCAGTACTTC
>-|many|TRBV6-1|TRBJ1-1
CASTPGGAFF
TGTGCCAGCACCCCGGGGGGAGCTTTCTTT
>TRBD2|many|TRBV12-3/TRBV12-4|TRBJ2-1
CASSNRGDGLDEQFF
TGTGCCAGCAGCAACCGGGGGGACGGTCTGGATGAGCAGTTCTTC
>TRBD2|many|TRBV10-3|TRBJ2-3
CAISELAGVPDTQYF
TGTGCCATCAGTGAGTTAGCGGGAGTCCCAGATACGCAGTATTTT
>TRBD2|few|TRBV4-1|TRBJ2-1
CASSQASSGAYNEQFF
TGCGCCAGCAGCCAGGCCTCTAGCGGGGCGTACAATGAGCAGTTCTTC
>TRBD2|-|TRBV12-3/TRBV12-4|TRBJ2-1
CASSPTSGNNEQFF
TGTGCCAGCAGTCCGACTAGCGGAAACAATGAGCAGTTCTTC
>TRBD2|few|TRBV3-1|TRBJ2-3
CASSQRAELAGGGTQYF
TGTGCCAGCAGCCAACGGGCAGAACTAGCGGGAGGGGGCACGCAGTATTTT
>-|few|TRBV7-9|TRBJ2-7
CASSLQGLLGTYEQYF
TGTGCCAGCAGCCTCCAGGGTCTCTTAGGAACCTACGAGCAGTACTTC
>TRBD1|-|TRBV24-1|TRBJ2-1
CATSAPWTGGNEQFF
TGTGCCACCAGCGCCCCGTGGACAGGGGGCAATGAGCAGTTCTTC
>TRBD1|-|TRBV6-1|TRBJ1-1
CASSETPEGANTEAFF
TGTGCCAGCAGTGAAACCCCAGAGGGGGCAAACACTGAAGCTTTCTTT
>-|many|TRBV12-3/TRBV12-4|TRBJ1-5
CASSFWGPGEQPQHF
TGTGCCAGCAGTTTCTGGGGCCCCGGGGAACAGCCCCAGCATTTT
>TRBD2|many|TRBV6-5|TRBJ2-1
CASSSQTSSDYNEQFF
TGTGCCAGCAGTTCCCAGACTAGCTCCGACTACAATGAGCAGTTCTTC
>TRBD2|many|TRBV12-3/TRBV12-4|TRBJ2-1
CASSLASGSLYEQFF
TGTGCCAGCAGTCTGGCTAGCGGGAGCCTCTATGAGCAGTTCTTC
>TRBD2|many|TRBV12-3/TRBV12-4|TRBJ2-7
CASSSTSGSGQYF
TGTGCCAGCAGTTCGACTAGCGGGAGTGGGCAGTACTTC
>TRBD2|few|TRBV7-3|TRBJ2-7
CASSAAGGTHEQYF
TGTGCCAGCAGCGCAGCGGGAGGGACCCACGAGCAGTACTTC
>TRBD2|many|TRBV10-3|TRBJ2-7
CATTDPGLAEQYF
TGTGCCACTACCGATCCGGGACTAGCGGAGCAGTACTTC
>TRBD2|-|TRBV7-9|TRBJ2-1
CASRELAGGYNEQFF
TGTGCCAGCAGGGAGCTAGCGGGGGGATACAATGAGCAGTTCTTC
>TRBD2|many|TRBV12-3/TRBV12-4|TRBJ2-5
CASNVGLAGAVETQYF
TGTGCCAGCAACGTTGGACTAGCGGGAGCCGTAGAGACCCAGTACTTC
>-|many|TRBV5-1|TRBJ2-7
CASSQSGSNEQYF
TGCGCCAGCAGCCAGTCGGGGTCCAACGAGCAGTACTTC